These T cell receptor beta chains were read from a single sample in a study of blood T cell repertoires in COVID-19. Some clones are missing from TCRdb's copy, which holds only in-frame ones; the method was immunoSEQ multiplex PCR. Found here are 140,000 to 150,000 clones, roughly 86% of them singletons; the top ten hold 1.5% to 2%. Sequenced material: peripheral blood. Receptors originate from a man between 65 and 79 years old with acute or convalescent COVID-19. Each CDR3 is given without its conserved first and last residue.

v_gene | CDR3aa
TRBV24-1 | ATSDSGTGAHQPQH
TRBV5-1 | ASGYNRGNEQY
TRBV3-1/TRBV3-2 | ASSGGPGLQRAQY
TRBV19 | ASTDPGDRGGYTEAF
TRBV6-6 | ASSSPDRGGTYEQY
TRBV7-2 | ASSSGLPGNTIY
TRBV15 | ATSRVRLGNTEAF
TRBV3-1/TRBV3-2 | ASSPSDRGHYGYT
TRBV5-1 | ASSLDGQGLHTEAF
TRBV28 | ASSGGGTGNNYGYT